This TCR beta chain was recorded in a study of T-cell reconstitution after alpha-beta-depleted transplantation in children. Trimming shortened V by 1 base and J by 6 bases, and 7 bases separated the two germline ends. The CDR3 contains 12 residues. Germline CDR1 and CDR2: SGHRS and YFSETQ. Whole-study findings and limits: Among T cells one year after transplant, newly produced cells accounted for most counts and diversity. Reportedly, only several hundred clones from non-depleted graft cells drove alpha-beta T-cell counts at about two months.

With respect to this clonotype: The antigen remains undetermined.

Unique molecular identifiers were used to barcode this TCRbeta library. TCRdb redid the calling of the PCR reads with MiXCR, one entry per CDR3 protein. This sample yields 900,000 or so distinct CDR3 sequences, of which about 16% are seen a single time; 5% belongs to the top ten. The chain has TRBV5-1 and TRBJ1-2, with D unclear. This receptor was taken from a male patient under 18 who had a stem cell transplant for acute lymphoblastic leukemia, so the T cells may come from the graft donor. The sample was PBMCs, mostly from graft donor cells, taken 360 days after TCRalphabeta/CD19-depleted stem cell transplant. The CDR3 loop reads CASSLNQDGYTF. In nucleotides, the CDR3 is TGCGCCAGCAGCTTGAATCAAGATGGCTACACCTTC.